This T cell receptor (beta chain) stems from a study of PD-L1 blockade in urothelial cancer. Study overall: Starting in the mid-2010s, patients were given atezolizumab (1,200 mg intravenously every 3 weeks). When blood samples were assessed, the median T cell count was about 140,000.

Each PCR contained spiked-in synthetic TCR analog templates. Assay used: immunoSEQ multiplex PCR; TCRdb lists only in-frame clones, some missing. The sample lists approximately 48,000 clones, around 85% occurring once. CDR1 is SQVTM and CDR2 is ANQGSEA in the germline V gene. The CDR3 is 13 residues long. J gave up 4 bases and V 5 bases, and 5 bases lay outside the gene matches. This receptor was obtained from a man aged 55 to 70 with urothelial cancer. The rearrangement links TRBV29-1 to TRBJ1-2; 9 bases map to TRBD1. The starting material was PBMCs, obtained around atezolizumab (anti-PD-L1) treatment. The CDR3, as DNA: TGCAGCGTTACACAGGGGGCTCCCTATGGCTACACCTTC. Protein product: CSVTQGAPYGYTF.